These 7 T cell receptor beta chains were all obtained from the same sample, sequenced in a study of T cell responses to AZD1222 COVID-19 vaccine. The protocol was immunoSEQ multiplex PCR, while the TCRdb copy is restricted to in-frame clones and leaves out a portion. The sample includes about 69,000 clones, around 80% seen only once; the top ten take roughly an eighth. The material was peripheral blood, obtained 28 days after the second AZD1222 dose. All receptors derive from an adult who received the AZD1222 COVID-19 vaccine.

The rearrangement links TRBV6-2 or TRBV6-3 to TRBJ1-2; D ambiguous. The CDR3 covers 12 residues. Deletions cut 2 bases from V and 5 bases from J, with 6 bases between. In germline, CDR1 is MNHEY, CDR2 SVGEGT. For the CDR3, the DNA is TGTGCCAGCAGTTACCGCGGTTATGGCTACACCTTC. It yields the protein CASSYRGYGYTF.

This chain connects TRBV5-1 to TRBJ1-2; D call uncertain. The CDR3 extends over 15 amino acids. Between the trimmed V and J ends, which lost 4 bases and 1 base, there was a span of 14 bases. The germline V gene encodes CDR1 SGHRS and CDR2 YFSETQ. For the CDR3, the DNA is TGCGCCAGCAGCCCATTCAGAACAGATAACTATGGCTACACCTTC. This codes for CASSPFRTDNYGYTF.

The V call is TRBV7-6, the J call TRBJ2-5, with D uncertain. The V gene's germline CDR1 is SGHVS and CDR2 FNYEAQ. V gave up 5 bases and J gave up 1 base, with 14 bases separating them. This CDR3 has 15 residues. DNA for the CDR3: TGTGCCAGCAGCCGTTATACAGCTATCCAAGAGACCCAGTACTTC. Its protein is CASSRYTAIQETQYF. Combining the CDR3 with reference TRBV7-6 and TRBJ2-5 gives the whole variable domain GAGVSQSPRYKVTKRGQDVALRCDPISGHVSLYWYRQALGQGPEFLTYFNYEAQQDKSGLPNDRFSAERPEGSISTLTIQRTEQRDSAMYRCASSRYTAIQETQYFGPGTRLLVL.

The chain links TRBV19 to TRBJ2-7; 8 bases align to TRBD1. This CDR3 is built from 13 residues. Germline V gene sequence: CDR1 LNHDA, CDR2 SQIVND (reference sequence). Trimming removed 5 bases from V and 10 bases from J; junction bases left unmatched: 10. The CDR3 DNA reads as TGTGCCAGTAGTCCGGAAGGACAGGGTCTTCAGTACTTC. Amino acids: CASSPEGQGLQYF.

CDR3 in amino acids: CASNWGLRGGRLRSSYEQYF. In nucleotides, the CDR3 is TGTGCCAGCAACTGGGGGTTGCGGGGGGGCCGTCTGAGGAGCTCCTACGAGCAGTACTTC. V and J are TRBV28 and TRBJ2-7, with 9 bases matching TRBD2. The CDR3 is made up of 20 amino acids. After removal of 7 bases from V and 0 bases from J, the junction contained 22 bases not matched to a gene. Germline values: CDR1 MDHEN, CDR2 SYDVKM. Variable domain in full (rest from reference TRBV28 and TRBJ2-7): DVKVTQSSRYLVKRTGEKVFLECVQDMDHENMFWYRQDPGLGLRLIYFSYDVKMKEKGDIPEGYSVSREKKERFSLILESASTNQTSMYLCASNWGLRGGRLRSSYEQYFGPGTRLTVT.

This clone was seen once. The chain carries TRBV7-3 and TRBJ2-7; D gene ambiguous. The CDR3 length is 15 residues. Germline CDR1 is SGHTA and CDR2 is FQGTGA. Trimming stripped 5 bases from V and 0 bases from J, with 14 bases between. The CDR3 region is CASSPLPVVSYEQYF. For the CDR3, the DNA is TGTGCCAGCAGCCCCCTACCAGTGGTCTCCTACGAGCAGTACTTC.

The CDR3 region is CASSLGSNSPLHF. The CDR3 region has the DNA TGTGCCAGTAGTTTGGGATCCAATTCACCCCTCCACTTT. The chain combines TRBV19 with TRBJ1-6; D unclear. V dropped 5 bases and J dropped 7 bases, with 9 bases sitting between them. The CDR3 loop spans 13 amino acids. Germline V gene data show CDR1 as LNHDA and CDR2 as SQIVND (reference sequence).